These T cell receptor beta chains were read from a single sample in a study of blood T cells in healthy people across ages. TCRdb redid the calling of the 5' RACE reads with MiXCR, one entry per CDR3 protein. The sample includes about 1,400,000 distinct CDR3 sequences, roughly 64% of them seen just once. Input material: blood. These receptors all stem from a man younger than 35 in good health. Each CDR3 is given with its conserved first and last residue. A D gene is named only where the DNA matches it firmly. Where a row states a size, it is once, few, many or the class of an expanded clone; other rows omit it.

j_call v_call clone_size d_call cdr3_nt cdr3_aa
TRBJ2-7 TRBV13 NA NA TGTGCCAGCAACGCCGCCGGCTTCTACGAGCAGTACTTC CASNAAGFYEQYF
TRBJ1-2 TRBV12-3/TRBV12-4 NA NA TGTGCCAGCAGTTACAGCCACGGTTCTGGCTACACCTTC CASSYSHGSGYTF
TRBJ2-1 TRBV9 NA NA TGTGCCAGCAGCGTAGGAGTGGGGGAGCAGTTCTTC CASSVGVGEQFF
TRBJ1-3 TRBV5-1 few TRBD1 TGCGCCAGCAGCTTGATGTCAGGGGGCACTGGAAACACCATATATTTT CASSLMSGGTGNTIYF
TRBJ2-5 TRBV4-3 NA TRBD1 TGCGCCAGCAGCCAAGAGTGGAGGACAGGAGGAGAGACCCAGTACTTC CASSQEWRTGGETQYF
TRBJ1-5 TRBV2 NA NA TGTGCCAGCCGTGGGGACGGCGAGAATCAGCCCCAGCATTTT CASRGDGENQPQHF
TRBJ1-3 TRBV7-2 NA NA TGTGCCAGCAGTTTAGATTTCCAGGGGACAAACACCATATATTTT CASSLDFQGTNTIYF
TRBJ2-1 TRBV25-1 NA TRBD2 TGTGCCAGCAGTGAATGGGGGACTAGTAATGAGCAGTTCTTC CASSEWGTSNEQFF
TRBJ2-1 TRBV2 NA NA TGTGCCAGCAGGATGACTGGAAGCTCCTACAATGAGCAGTTCTTC CASRMTGSSYNEQFF
TRBJ2-7 TRBV5-1 NA NA TGCGCCAGCAGCTTGGGCCAGGGGACGAGTTCCTACGAGCAGTACTTC CASSLGQGTSSYEQYF
TRBJ2-7 TRBV30 NA NA TGTGCCTGGAGTTATGGAAACGAGCAGTACTTC CAWSYGNEQYF
TRBJ2-3 TRBV27 once NA TGTGCCAGCAGTGAGACTCTCGCGGATACGCAGTATTTT CASSETLADTQYF
TRBJ2-7 TRBV10-3 NA NA TGTGCCATCAGTGCTTGGGGTGGGCGCTACGAGCAGTACTTC CAISAWGGRYEQYF
TRBJ2-7 TRBV7-9 NA TRBD2 TGTGCAAGCAGCCCCGGGAGGGGAACCCCCTACGAGCAGTACTTC CASSPGRGTPYEQYF
TRBJ2-1 TRBV6-4 few TRBD1 TGTGCCAGCAGTGACTCGACAGGGTTAAGCAATGAGCAGTTCTTC CASSDSTGLSNEQFF
TRBJ2-7 TRBV10-3 NA NA TGTGCCATCAGTGCGGTTGATAAGGGAACGGAGCAGTACTTC CAISAVDKGTEQYF
TRBJ2-1 TRBV15 NA TRBD2 TGTGCCACCAGCAGCGAGGGTAGCGGGTACGACAATGAGCAGTTCTTC CATSSEGSGYDNEQFF